One and the same sample provided the 13 T cell receptor beta chains below, sequenced in a study of blood T cell repertoires in COVID-19 (dated by TCRdb to 2019 to 2021). The library relied on the immunoSEQ multiplex PCR assay. Drawn from immuneACCESS, this table holds only the in-frame rearrangements with V and J called that TCRdb kept. Clones are partly lost; checked studies trace under half to an unresolved V gene and leave the rest unexplained. A total of about 300,000 clones appear in this sample, roughly 90% of them only once. 2% to 3% of the sample is in the top ten clones. What was sequenced was peripheral blood. The receptors come from a man younger than 35 with active or convalescent COVID-19.

The chain links TRBV6-6 to TRBJ1-5; D remains unclear. Per germline, CDR1 MNHNY and CDR2 SVGAGI (reference sequence). The CDR3 consists of 14 residues. Trimming took off 9 bases at V and 1 base at J, with 13 bases between the two ends. This CDR3 is CAREGERSNQPQHF. The CDR3 nucleotides are TGTGCCAGGGAGGGTGAGAGGAGCAATCAGCCCCAGCATTTT.

This sequence joins TRBV11-2 and TRBJ1-5, with D maybe TRBD1 (5 bases). The CDR3 spans 18 residues. The V end was cut by 1 base, the J end by 3 bases, with 19 bases between. The germline V gene encodes CDR1 SGHAT and CDR2 FQNNGV. CDR3 protein: CASSLGFGGATPNQPQHF. The CDR3 DNA is TGTGCCAGCAGCTTAGGATTCGGAGGGGCCACACCCAATCAGCCCCAGCATTTT.

The chain uses TRBV28 and TRBJ2-3, with D maybe TRBD2 (7 bases). The V gene's germline CDR1 is MDHEN and CDR2 SYDVKM. Trimming cost V 3 bases and J 3 bases, with 13 bases left between them. This CDR3 has 15 residues. CDR3: CASSFNRGGTDTQYF. CDR3 coding DNA: TGTGCCAGCAGTTTTAATAGGGGGGGGACAGATACGCAGTATTTT.

This CDR3 is CAIAGQENTEAFF. CDR3 sequence (DNA): TGTGCCATCGCAGGTCAGGAAAACACTGAAGCTTTCTTT. V and J are TRBV10-3 and TRBJ1-1; D remains ambiguous. The V gene lost 8 bases and the J gene lost 2 bases, with 12 bases spanning the gap. The germline CDR1 and CDR2 sequences are ENHRY and SYGVKD. The CDR3 runs 13 residues.

The chain employs TRBV4-3 and TRBJ2-3, with TRBD2 identical over 10 bases. The trim removed 4 bases at V and 6 bases at J, leaving 7 bases unmatched. Germline CDR1 reads LGHNA; CDR2 reads YSLEER. This CDR3 is 15 amino acids long. The CDR3 region has the DNA TGCGCCAGCAGCCGGAGCGGGGGGGCGAGGGATACGCAGTATTTT. This codes for CASSRSGGARDTQYF.

The chain couples TRBV10-3 to TRBJ1-1, with D hard to call. The ends were cut back, 0 bases at V and 1 base at J, with 3 bases in the middle. The CDR3 contains 13 residues. Germline CDR1 is ENHRY and CDR2 is SYGVKD. The chain's CDR3 is CAISESRNTEAFF. CDR3 DNA: TGTGCCATCAGTGAGTCCCGGAACACTGAAGCTTTCTTT.

J is TRBJ1-1 and V is TRBV29-1; D unclear. CDR3 length equals 12 residues. Germline V gives CDR1 SQVTM, CDR2 ANQGSEA. Trimming stripped 5 bases from V and 1 base from J, with 8 bases between. CDR3 region: CSVQHENTEAFF. Here the CDR3 DNA reads TGCAGCGTTCAACACGAGAACACTGAAGCTTTCTTT.

This chain uses TRBV13 with TRBJ1-4; D is perhaps TRBD1 (5 bases). The germline V gene has CDR1 PRHDT and CDR2 FYEKMQ (reference sequence). The CDR3 totals 15 residues. Trimming left V 5 bases short and J 5 bases short, with 15 bases between. In DNA form, the CDR3 reads TGTGCCAGCAGCCTAAGGAGGGGTGGGAATGAAAAACTGTTTTTT. This encodes CASSLRRGGNEKLFF.

J is TRBJ1-3 and V is TRBV20-1, with D tentatively TRBD1 (5 bases). Germline V gene lookup returns CDR1 DFQATT and CDR2 SNEGSKA (reference sequence). The CDR3 spans 18 residues. V was pared by 3 bases and J by 2 bases, with 23 bases between. The CDR3 DNA follows: TGCAGTGCTAGTGGTCTATCCTCTCCAGGGTACGCTGGAAACACCATATATTTT. Protein product: CSASGLSSPGYAGNTIYF.

The chain carries TRBV5-1 and TRBJ1-1, with 9 bases aligning to TRBD1. Looked up from germline, CDR1 is SGHRS and CDR2 is YFSETQ. The J segment lost 6 bases and the V segment lost 4 bases, leaving 7 bases of the junction unmatched. CDR3 length equals 14 residues. The CDR3 DNA sequence: TGCGCCAGCAGCCCCTCGGGACAGGGCGCTGAAGCTTTCTTT. This sequence encodes CASSPSGQGAEAFF.

The genes are TRBV5-5 and TRBJ2-1; 7 bases align to TRBD1. The CDR3 has 18 residues. V dropped 3 bases and J dropped 1; count of bases not matched to a gene: 13. CDR1 and CDR2 from the germline V gene are SGHKS and YYEKEE (reference sequence). CDR3 nucleotide sequence: TGTGCCAGCAGCTCAGGCCGGGTAGGGGGCAGGTCCTACAATGAGCAGTTCTTC. Translating gives CASSSGRVGGRSYNEQFF.

V and J are TRBV28 and TRBJ2-7; TRBD1 matches 9 bases. The CDR3 consists of 15 residues. With 6 bases clipped from V and 4 bases from J, the junction kept 10 bases outside the gene matches. Germline V CDR1 and CDR2: MDHEN, SYDVKM. The CDR3 is CASRGRDRVSYEQYF. Here the CDR3 DNA reads TGTGCCAGCAGGGGACGGGACAGGGTGAGTTACGAGCAGTACTTC.

This clone has a handful of counts. The rearrangement links TRBV23-1 to TRBJ1-2, with D perhaps TRBD1 (5 bases). TRBV23-1 is assigned to the ORF class and has an uncertain function. V was trimmed by 6 bases and J by 2 bases, leaving 22 bases between them. There are 17 residues in the CDR3. The CDR3 protein is CASSTQDCSRENYGYTF. The CDR3 DNA is TGCGCCAGCAGCACTCAAGACTGTTCCAGGGAAAACTATGGCTACACCTTC.